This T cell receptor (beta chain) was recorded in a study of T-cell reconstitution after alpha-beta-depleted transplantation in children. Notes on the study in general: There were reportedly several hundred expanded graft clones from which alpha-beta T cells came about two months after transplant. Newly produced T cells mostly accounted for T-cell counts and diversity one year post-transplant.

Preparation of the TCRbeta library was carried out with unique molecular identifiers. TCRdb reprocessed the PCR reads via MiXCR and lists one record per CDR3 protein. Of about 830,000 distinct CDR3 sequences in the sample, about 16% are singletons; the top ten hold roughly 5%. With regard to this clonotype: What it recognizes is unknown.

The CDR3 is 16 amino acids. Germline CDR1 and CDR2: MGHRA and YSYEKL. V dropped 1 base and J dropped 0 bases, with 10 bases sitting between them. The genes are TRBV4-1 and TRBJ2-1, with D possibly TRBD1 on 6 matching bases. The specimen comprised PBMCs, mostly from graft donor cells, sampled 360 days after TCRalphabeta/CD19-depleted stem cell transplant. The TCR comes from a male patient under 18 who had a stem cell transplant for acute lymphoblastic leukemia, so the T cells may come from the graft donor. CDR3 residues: CASSQGGTSSYNEQFF. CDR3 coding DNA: TGCGCCAGCAGCCAAGGGGGGACAAGCTCCTACAATGAGCAGTTCTTC.